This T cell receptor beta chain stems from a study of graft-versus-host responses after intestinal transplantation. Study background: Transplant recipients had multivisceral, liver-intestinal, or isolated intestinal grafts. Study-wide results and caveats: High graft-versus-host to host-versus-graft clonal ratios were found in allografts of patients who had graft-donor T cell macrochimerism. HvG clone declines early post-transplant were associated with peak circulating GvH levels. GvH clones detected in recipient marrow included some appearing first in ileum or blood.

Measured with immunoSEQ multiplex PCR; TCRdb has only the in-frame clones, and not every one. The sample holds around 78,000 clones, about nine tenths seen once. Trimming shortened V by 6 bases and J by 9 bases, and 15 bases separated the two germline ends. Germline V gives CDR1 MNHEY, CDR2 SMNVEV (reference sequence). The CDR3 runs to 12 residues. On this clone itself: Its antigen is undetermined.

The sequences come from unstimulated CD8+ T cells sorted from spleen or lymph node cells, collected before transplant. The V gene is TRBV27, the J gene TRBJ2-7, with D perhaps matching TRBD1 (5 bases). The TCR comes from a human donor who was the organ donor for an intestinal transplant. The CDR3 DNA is TGTGCCAGCAGAGGGGATAGGGCGCGGCAGTACTTC. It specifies CASRGDRARQYF.